This is a list of T cell receptor beta chains from one sample in a study of identical twins. TCRdb reanalysed the 5' RACE reads using MiXCR and keeps one entry per CDR3 protein. The sample lists about 890,000 distinct CDR3 sequences, about 12% occurring once. A further study also used this sample, focusing on yellow fever vaccine responses in identical twins.

The sample was PBMCs. Every receptor here comes from a woman younger than 35 in good health. Each CDR3 is given with its conserved first and last residue. The order of the fields is CDR3 protein, CDR3 DNA, J gene, clone size, V gene, D gene. The D gene is left open where the match is weak. Rows may omit the clone size; those that give it use once, few, many or a size class.

cdr3_aa: CASSPTGPLNTEAFF
cdr3_nt: TGCGCCAGCAGCCCGACAGGGCCCTTGAACACTGAAGCTTTCTTT
j_call: TRBJ1-1
clone_size: many
v_call: TRBV5-1
d_call: TRBD1

cdr3_aa: CSAPGQGANVDEQFF
cdr3_nt: TGCAGTGCCCCCGGGCAGGGGGCCAACGTTGATGAGCAGTTCTTC
j_call: TRBJ2-1
clone_size: few
v_call: TRBV20-1
d_call: TRBD1

cdr3_aa: CASSLEVQRDIQYF
cdr3_nt: TGTGCCAGCAGCTTGGAGGTGCAGAGGGACATTCAGTACTTC
j_call: TRBJ2-4
clone_size: -
v_call: TRBV5-4
d_call: -

cdr3_aa: CASRPIGQETQYF
cdr3_nt: TGTGCCAGCAGGCCTATCGGTCAAGAGACCCAGTACTTC
j_call: TRBJ2-5
clone_size: -
v_call: TRBV27
d_call: -

cdr3_aa: CSARVRKETQYF
cdr3_nt: TGCAGTGCTAGAGTTCGAAAAGAGACCCAGTACTTC
j_call: TRBJ2-5
clone_size: few
v_call: TRBV20-1
d_call: -

cdr3_aa: CAISGGTSGSYNEQFF
cdr3_nt: TGTGCCATCAGTGGGGGTACTAGCGGCTCCTACAATGAGCAGTTCTTC
j_call: TRBJ2-1
clone_size: few
v_call: TRBV10-3
d_call: TRBD2

cdr3_aa: CASSISVAGNEQFF
cdr3_nt: TGTGCCAGTAGTATTAGTGTAGCGGGGAATGAGCAGTTCTTC
j_call: TRBJ2-1
clone_size: -
v_call: TRBV19
d_call: TRBD2

cdr3_aa: CASSQVYRGRDNYGYTF
cdr3_nt: TGTGCCAGCAGCCAAGTGTACAGGGGGCGTGATAACTATGGCTACACCTTC
j_call: TRBJ1-2
clone_size: few
v_call: TRBV3-1
d_call: TRBD1

cdr3_aa: CSARPGGTYNEQFF
cdr3_nt: TGCAGTGCTAGGCCGGGCGGTACCTACAATGAGCAGTTCTTC
j_call: TRBJ2-1
clone_size: many
v_call: TRBV20-1
d_call: -

cdr3_aa: CASSLNTGKAYGFF
cdr3_nt: TGTGCCAGCAGTTTAAATACTGGGAAAGCCTATGGGTTCTTC
j_call: TRBJ2-1
clone_size: many
v_call: TRBV12-3/TRBV12-4
d_call: -

cdr3_aa: CSARLAGEVLYTPDTQYF
cdr3_nt: TGCAGTGCTAGACTAGCGGGAGAGGTCCTCTACACACCAGATACGCAGTATTTT
j_call: TRBJ2-3
clone_size: -
v_call: TRBV20-1
d_call: TRBD2

cdr3_aa: CSASSKVVGLTTEQYF
cdr3_nt: TGCAGTGCTAGTTCAAAGGTCGTGGGCCTAACTACGGAGCAGTACTTC
j_call: TRBJ2-7
clone_size: -
v_call: TRBV20-1
d_call: -

cdr3_aa: CASRDRGTLNTEAFF
cdr3_nt: TGTGCCAGCAGAGACAGGGGTACCCTGAACACTGAAGCTTTCTTT
j_call: TRBJ1-1
clone_size: few
v_call: TRBV2
d_call: TRBD1

cdr3_aa: CAISAYPSGSSYEQYF
cdr3_nt: TGTGCCATCAGTGCTTACCCTAGCGGGAGCTCCTACGAGCAGTACTTC
j_call: TRBJ2-7
clone_size: few
v_call: TRBV10-3
d_call: TRBD2

cdr3_aa: CSAKTGPYNEQFF
cdr3_nt: TGCAGTGCTAAGACAGGGCCATACAATGAGCAGTTCTTC
j_call: TRBJ2-1
clone_size: -
v_call: TRBV20-1
d_call: TRBD1

cdr3_aa: CASSLLRSENSPLHF
cdr3_nt: TGTGCCAGCAGCTTATTACGGAGTGAGAATTCACCCCTCCACTTT
j_call: TRBJ1-6
clone_size: few
v_call: TRBV11-2
d_call: -

cdr3_aa: CASSILQGATYEQYF
cdr3_nt: TGTGCCAGCAGTATTTTACAGGGGGCCACCTACGAGCAGTACTTC
j_call: TRBJ2-7
clone_size: few
v_call: TRBV28
d_call: TRBD1

cdr3_aa: CATSRAPDRTRETQYF
cdr3_nt: TGTGCCACCAGCAGAGCCCCGGACAGGACTCGGGAGACCCAGTACTTC
j_call: TRBJ2-5
clone_size: -
v_call: TRBV15
d_call: TRBD1

cdr3_aa: CASSERLYQETQYF
cdr3_nt: TGTGCCAGCAGCGAGAGATTGTACCAAGAGACCCAGTACTTC
j_call: TRBJ2-5
clone_size: -
v_call: TRBV7-7
d_call: -

cdr3_aa: CASTLGTSGGHHEQYF
cdr3_nt: TGTGCCAGCACCCTGGGGACTAGCGGGGGACATCACGAGCAGTACTTC
j_call: TRBJ2-7
clone_size: few
v_call: TRBV12-3/TRBV12-4
d_call: TRBD2

cdr3_aa: CASSLAPEGTNVLTF
cdr3_nt: TGTGCCAGCAGCTTAGCCCCTGAGGGGACCAACGTCCTGACTTTC
j_call: TRBJ2-6
clone_size: few
v_call: TRBV11-2
d_call: -

cdr3_aa: CAGGTQNQPQHF
cdr3_nt: TGTGCCGGGGGGACTCAAAATCAGCCCCAGCATTTT
j_call: TRBJ1-5
clone_size: -
v_call: TRBV28
d_call: -

cdr3_aa: CASSPDWGYEQYF
cdr3_nt: TGTGCCAGCAGCCCGGACTGGGGGTACGAGCAGTACTTC
j_call: TRBJ2-7
clone_size: once
v_call: TRBV7-3
d_call: -

cdr3_aa: CASSPDRTTGELFF
cdr3_nt: TGCGCCAGCAGCCCGGACAGGACCACCGGGGAGCTGTTTTTT
j_call: TRBJ2-2
clone_size: -
v_call: TRBV5-1
d_call: TRBD1

cdr3_aa: CATTSGRDTDTQYF
cdr3_nt: TGTGCCACCACCAGCGGGAGGGACACAGATACGCAGTATTTT
j_call: TRBJ2-3
clone_size: -
v_call: TRBV15
d_call: TRBD2

cdr3_aa: CASSLGTGSRFDTEAFF
cdr3_nt: TGTGCCAGCAGCTTAGGTACAGGGTCTAGGTTTGACACTGAAGCTTTCTTT
j_call: TRBJ1-1
clone_size: few
v_call: TRBV7-9
d_call: -

cdr3_aa: CASSLLAGGTPTDTQYF
cdr3_nt: TGTGCCAGCAGCTTACTAGCGGGGGGGACGCCCACAGATACGCAGTATTTT
j_call: TRBJ2-3
clone_size: -
v_call: TRBV7-8
d_call: TRBD2

cdr3_aa: CASSVGVNNEQFF
cdr3_nt: TGTGCCAGCAGCGTAGGCGTAAACAATGAGCAGTTCTTC
j_call: TRBJ2-1
clone_size: many
v_call: TRBV9
d_call: -

cdr3_aa: CASSPRGASGSYNEQFF
cdr3_nt: TGCGCCAGCAGCCCACGTGGGGCTAGCGGGTCATACAATGAGCAGTTCTTC
j_call: TRBJ2-1
clone_size: many
v_call: TRBV5-1
d_call: TRBD2

cdr3_aa: CASSLRIAGVGDTQYF
cdr3_nt: TGTGCCAGCAGCTTAAGAATAGCGGGAGTGGGAGATACGCAGTATTTT
j_call: TRBJ2-3
clone_size: once
v_call: TRBV7-3
d_call: TRBD2

cdr3_aa: CAITGSSVGNYGYTF
cdr3_nt: TGTGCCATCACGGGGTCGTCCGTCGGAAACTATGGCTACACCTTC
j_call: TRBJ1-2
clone_size: -
v_call: TRBV28
d_call: -

cdr3_aa: CASSEGQNFEKLFF
cdr3_nt: TGCGCCAGCAGCGAGGGACAGAACTTTGAAAAACTGTTTTTT
j_call: TRBJ1-4
clone_size: few
v_call: TRBV5-1
d_call: TRBD1

cdr3_aa: CASSPDRYHSGNTIYF
cdr3_nt: TGTGCCAGCAGCCCGGACAGGTACCACTCTGGAAACACCATATATTTT
j_call: TRBJ1-3
clone_size: many
v_call: TRBV12-3/TRBV12-4
d_call: TRBD1

cdr3_aa: CASTPDFGTNTYEQYF
cdr3_nt: TGTGCCAGCACCCCAGACTTCGGGACAAATACTTACGAGCAGTACTTC
j_call: TRBJ2-7
clone_size: -
v_call: TRBV2
d_call: -

cdr3_aa: CAISKGQGLDNEQFF
cdr3_nt: TGTGCCATCAGTAAGGGACAGGGGTTAGACAATGAGCAGTTCTTC
j_call: TRBJ2-1
clone_size: -
v_call: TRBV10-3
d_call: TRBD1

cdr3_aa: CASSYSTSGNTGELFF
cdr3_nt: TGTGCCAGCAGTTACTCTACTAGCGGGAACACCGGGGAGCTGTTTTTT
j_call: TRBJ2-2
clone_size: few
v_call: TRBV6-5
d_call: TRBD2

cdr3_aa: CASSLGGWNNYGYTF
cdr3_nt: TGTGCCAGCAGCTTAGGGGGGTGGAATAACTATGGCTACACCTTC
j_call: TRBJ1-2
clone_size: -
v_call: TRBV7-8
d_call: -

cdr3_aa: CASSQTGARNQPQHF
cdr3_nt: TGTGCCAGCAGTCAAACAGGGGCGAGGAATCAGCCCCAGCATTTT
j_call: TRBJ1-5
clone_size: -
v_call: TRBV28
d_call: TRBD1

cdr3_aa: CASSYGRVDIQYF
cdr3_nt: TGTGCCAGCAGCTATGGTAGGGTAGACATTCAGTACTTC
j_call: TRBJ2-4
clone_size: -
v_call: TRBV3-1
d_call: -

cdr3_aa: CSVSRDYSYNEQFF
cdr3_nt: TGCAGCGTCTCCCGGGACTACTCCTACAATGAGCAGTTCTTC
j_call: TRBJ2-1
clone_size: many
v_call: TRBV29-1
d_call: TRBD2

cdr3_aa: CASKAEYSNQPQHF
cdr3_nt: TGTGCCAGCAAGGCGGAATATAGCAATCAGCCCCAGCATTTT
j_call: TRBJ1-5
clone_size: few
v_call: TRBV2
d_call: -

cdr3_aa: CASCNSNQPQHF
cdr3_nt: TGTGCCAGCTGTAATAGCAATCAGCCCCAGCATTTT
j_call: TRBJ1-5
clone_size: few
v_call: TRBV12-3/TRBV12-4
d_call: -